This TCR beta chain was recorded in a study of CD8 T cells in ankylosing spondylitis. Study-wide results and limits: Matched ankylosing spondylitis synovial fluid reportedly contained a significantly enriched population of disease-linked clones. Ankylosing spondylitis blood appeared to be characterized by a TCR beta motif of about 8 highly homologous variants. Earlier work had already found some motif variants in reactive arthritis synovial fluid and blood.

Researchers built TCR beta libraries using quantitative 5'-RACE with molecular barcodes. TCRdb re-derived calls from the 5' RACE reads in MiXCR, one entry per CDR3 protein. The sample yields a few hundred thousand distinct CDR3 sequences, over 15% seen once. The V gene lost 4 bases and the J gene lost 0 bases, with 10 bases spanning the gap. Germline loops: CDR1 SGHRS, CDR2 YFSETQ. The CDR3 runs to 15 residues. A note on this clonotype: What it binds is not known.

The chain employs TRBV5-1 and TRBJ2-2; unclear D gene. The TCR was taken from a male donor with ankylosing spondylitis or in good health (not recorded which). Sequencing input: blood, either unsorted or a sorted T cell fraction (not recorded which). This CDR3 is CASSVGPANTGELFF. The DNA for the CDR3 is TGCGCCAGCAGCGTAGGACCCGCGAACACCGGGGAGCTGTTTTTT.